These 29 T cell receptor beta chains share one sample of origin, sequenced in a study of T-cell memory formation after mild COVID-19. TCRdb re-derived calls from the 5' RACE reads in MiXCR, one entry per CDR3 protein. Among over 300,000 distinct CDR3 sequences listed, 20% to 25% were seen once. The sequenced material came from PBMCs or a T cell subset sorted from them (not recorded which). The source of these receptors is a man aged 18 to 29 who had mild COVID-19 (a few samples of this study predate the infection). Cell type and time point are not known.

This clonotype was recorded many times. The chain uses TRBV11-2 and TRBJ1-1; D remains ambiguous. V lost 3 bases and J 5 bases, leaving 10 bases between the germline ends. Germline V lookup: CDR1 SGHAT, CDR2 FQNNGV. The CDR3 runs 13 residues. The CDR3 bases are TGTGCCAGCAGCTTGAACGGGGAGACTGAAGCTTTCTTT. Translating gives CASSLNGETEAFF.

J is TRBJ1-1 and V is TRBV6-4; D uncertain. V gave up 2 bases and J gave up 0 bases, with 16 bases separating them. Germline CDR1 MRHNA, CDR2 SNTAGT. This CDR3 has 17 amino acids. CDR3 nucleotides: TGTGCCAGCAGTGACGAGTGGTCCAGGACCATGAACACTGAAGCTTTCTTT. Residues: CASSDEWSRTMNTEAFF.

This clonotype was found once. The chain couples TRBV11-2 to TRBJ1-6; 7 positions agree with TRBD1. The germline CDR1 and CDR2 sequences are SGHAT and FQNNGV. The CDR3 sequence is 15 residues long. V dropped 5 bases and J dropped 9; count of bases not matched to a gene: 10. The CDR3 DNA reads TGTGCCAGCAGCAAACCAGGGGGAAGGGGTTCACCCCTCCACTTT. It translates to CASSKPGGRGSPLHF.

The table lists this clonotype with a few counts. The CDR3 nucleotides read TGCGCCAGCAGCTCCGTGGGCCACGAGCAGTACTTC. This sequence encodes CASSSVGHEQYF. V is TRBV5-1 and J is TRBJ2-7, with no clear D. Germline-derived CDR1 and CDR2 are SGHRS and YFSETQ. V gave up 3 bases and J gave up 5 bases, with 9 bases separating them. The CDR3 contains 12 residues.

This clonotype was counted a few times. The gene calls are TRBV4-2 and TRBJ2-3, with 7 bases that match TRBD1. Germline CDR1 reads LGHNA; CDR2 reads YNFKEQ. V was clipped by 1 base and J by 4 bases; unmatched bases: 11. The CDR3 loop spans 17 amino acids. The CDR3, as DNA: TGTGCCAGCAGCCAAGGGGGAAGGGGGCCAACGGCAGATACGCAGTATTTT. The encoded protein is CASSQGGRGPTADTQYF.

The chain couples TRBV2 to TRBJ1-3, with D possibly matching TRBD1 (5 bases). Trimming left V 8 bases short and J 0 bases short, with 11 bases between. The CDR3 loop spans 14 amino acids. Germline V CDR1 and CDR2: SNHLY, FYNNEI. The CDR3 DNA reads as TGTGCCAGCGTGGAGGGGTACTCTGGAAACACCATATATTTT. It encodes CASVEGYSGNTIYF. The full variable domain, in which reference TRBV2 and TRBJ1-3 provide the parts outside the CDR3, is EPEVTQTPSHQVTQMGQEVILRCVPISNHLYFYWYRQILGQKVEFLVSFYNNEISEKSEIFDDQFSVERPDGSNFTLKIRSTKLEDSAMYFCASVEGYSGNTIYFGEGSWLTVV.

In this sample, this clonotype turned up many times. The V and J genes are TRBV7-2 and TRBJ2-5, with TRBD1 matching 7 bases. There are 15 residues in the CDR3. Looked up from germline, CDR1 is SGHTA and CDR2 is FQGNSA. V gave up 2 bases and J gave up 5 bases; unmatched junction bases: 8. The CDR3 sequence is CASSLRGLGLETQYF. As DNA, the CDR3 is TGTGCCAGCAGCTTAAGGGGGCTGGGGCTGGAGACCCAGTACTTC. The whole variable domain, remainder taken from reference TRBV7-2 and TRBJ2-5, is GAGVSQSPSNKVTEKGKDVELRCDPISGHTALYWYRQSLGQGLEFLIYFQGNSAPDKSGLPSDRFSAERTGGSVSTLTIQRTQQEDSAVYLCASSLRGLGLETQYFGPGTRLLVL.

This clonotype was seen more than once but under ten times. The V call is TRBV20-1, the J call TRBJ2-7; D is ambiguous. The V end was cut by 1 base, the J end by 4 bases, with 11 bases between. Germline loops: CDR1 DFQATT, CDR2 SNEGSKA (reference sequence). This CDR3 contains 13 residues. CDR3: CSARGFSLYEQYF. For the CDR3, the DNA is TGCAGTGCTAGAGGCTTCAGCCTGTACGAGCAGTACTTC.

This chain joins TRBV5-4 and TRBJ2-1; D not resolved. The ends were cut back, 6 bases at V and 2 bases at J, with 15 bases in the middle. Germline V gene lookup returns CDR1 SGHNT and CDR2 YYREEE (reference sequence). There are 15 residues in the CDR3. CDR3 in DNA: TGTGCCAGCACCGTTGAGTCGCGACCCTACAATGAGCAGTTCTTC. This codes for CASTVESRPYNEQFF.

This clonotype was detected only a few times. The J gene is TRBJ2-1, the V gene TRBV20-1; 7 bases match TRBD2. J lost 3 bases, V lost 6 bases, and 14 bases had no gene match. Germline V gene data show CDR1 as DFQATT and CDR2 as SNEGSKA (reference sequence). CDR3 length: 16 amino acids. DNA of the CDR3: TGCAGTGCCCCAGGCCCGGGCTTAGCGGGCTACAATGAGCAGTTCTTC. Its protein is CSAPGPGLAGYNEQFF.

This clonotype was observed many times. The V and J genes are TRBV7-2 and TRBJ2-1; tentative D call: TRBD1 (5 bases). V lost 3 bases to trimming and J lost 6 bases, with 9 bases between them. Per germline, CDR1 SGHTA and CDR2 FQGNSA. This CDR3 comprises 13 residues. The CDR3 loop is CASSLLQANEQFF. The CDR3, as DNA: TGTGCCAGCAGCTTGTTACAGGCCAATGAGCAGTTCTTC.

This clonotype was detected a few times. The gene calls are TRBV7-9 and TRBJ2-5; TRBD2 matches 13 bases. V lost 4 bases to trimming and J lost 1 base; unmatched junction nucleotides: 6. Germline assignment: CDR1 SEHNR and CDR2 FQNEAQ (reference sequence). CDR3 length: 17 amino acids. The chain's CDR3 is CASSSKGLAGLQETQYF. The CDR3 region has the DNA TGTGCCAGCAGCTCCAAGGGACTAGCGGGACTCCAAGAGACCCAGTACTTC.

CDR3 sequence: CASSYASYNEQFF. The CDR3 DNA is TGTGCCAGCAGTTACGCCTCCTACAATGAGCAGTTCTTC. The chain combines TRBV6-2 or TRBV6-3 with TRBJ2-1, with unresolved D. The CDR3 loop spans 13 amino acids. CDR1 is MNHEY, CDR2 SVGEGT, per germline. V dropped 2 bases and J dropped 0 bases, with 2 bases sitting between them.

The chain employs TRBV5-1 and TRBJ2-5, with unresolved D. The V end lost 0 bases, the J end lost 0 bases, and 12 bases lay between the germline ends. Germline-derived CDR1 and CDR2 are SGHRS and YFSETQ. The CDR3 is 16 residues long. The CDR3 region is CASSLGSRRNQETQYF. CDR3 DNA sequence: TGCGCCAGCAGCTTGGGTTCGCGGCGGAACCAAGAGACCCAGTACTTC.

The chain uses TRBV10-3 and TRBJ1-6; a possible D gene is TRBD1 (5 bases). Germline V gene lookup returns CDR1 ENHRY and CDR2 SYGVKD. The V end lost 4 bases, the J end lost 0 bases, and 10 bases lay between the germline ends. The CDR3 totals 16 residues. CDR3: CAISGQLNSYNSPLHF. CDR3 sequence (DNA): TGTGCCATCAGTGGACAGCTTAACTCCTATAATTCACCCCTCCACTTT.

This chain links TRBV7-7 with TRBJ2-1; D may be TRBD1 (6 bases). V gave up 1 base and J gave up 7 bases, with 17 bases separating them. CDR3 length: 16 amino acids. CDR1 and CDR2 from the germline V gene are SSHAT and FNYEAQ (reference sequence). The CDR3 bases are TGTGCCAGCAGCTTAGGAGGCCGAACAGGGACGAATGAGCAGTTCTTC. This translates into CASSLGGRTGTNEQFF.

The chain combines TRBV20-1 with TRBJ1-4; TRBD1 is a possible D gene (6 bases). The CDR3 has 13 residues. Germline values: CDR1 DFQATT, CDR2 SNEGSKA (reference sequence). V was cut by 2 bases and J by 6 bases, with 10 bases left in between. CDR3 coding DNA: TGCAGTGCTAGAAAAGGGGGAGATGAAAAACTGTTTTTT. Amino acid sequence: CSARKGGDEKLFF.

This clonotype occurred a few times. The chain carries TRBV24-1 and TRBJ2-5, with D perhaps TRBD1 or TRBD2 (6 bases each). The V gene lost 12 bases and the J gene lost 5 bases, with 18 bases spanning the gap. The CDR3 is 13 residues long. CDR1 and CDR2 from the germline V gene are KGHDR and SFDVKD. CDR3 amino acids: CAARRGQGETQYF. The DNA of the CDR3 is TGTGCCGCGCGACGGGGGCAGGGGGAGACCCAGTACTTC.

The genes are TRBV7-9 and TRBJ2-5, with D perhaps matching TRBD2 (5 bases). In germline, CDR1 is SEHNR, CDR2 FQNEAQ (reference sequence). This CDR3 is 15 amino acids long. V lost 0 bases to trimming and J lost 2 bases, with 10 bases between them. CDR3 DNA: TGTGCCAGCAGCTTAGCGCGAGGGAATCAAGAGACCCAGTACTTC. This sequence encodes CASSLARGNQETQYF. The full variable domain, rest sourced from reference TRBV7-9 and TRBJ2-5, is DTGVSQNPRHKITKRGQNVTFRCDPISEHNRLYWYRQTLGQGPEFLTYFQNEAQLEKSRLLSDRFSAERPKGSFSTLEIQRTEQGDSAMYLCASSLARGNQETQYFGPGTRLLVL.

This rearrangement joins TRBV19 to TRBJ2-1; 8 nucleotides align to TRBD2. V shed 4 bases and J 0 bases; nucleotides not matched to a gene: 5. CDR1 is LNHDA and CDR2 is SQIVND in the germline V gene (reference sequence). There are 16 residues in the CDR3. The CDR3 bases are TGTGCCAGTAGTAGGGGTAGCGGGGACTCCTACAATGAGCAGTTCTTC. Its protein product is CASSRGSGDSYNEQFF.

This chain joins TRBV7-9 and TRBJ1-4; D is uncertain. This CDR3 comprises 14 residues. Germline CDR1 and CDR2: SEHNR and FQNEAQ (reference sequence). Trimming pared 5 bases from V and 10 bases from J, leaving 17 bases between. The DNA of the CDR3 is TGTGCCAGCAGCCCCGACCTCTTGGACGGAAAACTGTTTTTT. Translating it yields CASSPDLLDGKLFF.

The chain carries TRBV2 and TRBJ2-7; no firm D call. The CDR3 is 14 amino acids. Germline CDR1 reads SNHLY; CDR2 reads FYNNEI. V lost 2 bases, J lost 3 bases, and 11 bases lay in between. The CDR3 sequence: CASSESGSLYEQYF. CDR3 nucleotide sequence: TGTGCCAGCAGTGAAAGTGGCAGCCTCTACGAGCAGTACTTC.

As DNA, the CDR3 is TGCAGTGCTAGGCCGGCGGGCCGCTACGAGCAGTACTTC. Residues: CSARPAGRYEQYF. The chain joins TRBV20-1 to TRBJ2-7; a possible D gene is TRBD2 (5 bases). The germline V gene encodes CDR1 DFQATT and CDR2 SNEGSKA (reference sequence). V was shortened by 3 bases and J by 3 bases, with 12 bases between the two germline ends. This CDR3 region has 13 residues.

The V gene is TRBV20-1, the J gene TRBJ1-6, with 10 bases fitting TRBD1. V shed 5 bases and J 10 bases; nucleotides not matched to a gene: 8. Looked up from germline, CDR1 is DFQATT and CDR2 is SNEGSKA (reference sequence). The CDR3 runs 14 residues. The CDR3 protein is CSAADRGPESPLHF. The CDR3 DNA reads TGCAGTGCTGCCGACAGGGGGCCGGAATCACCCCTCCACTTT.

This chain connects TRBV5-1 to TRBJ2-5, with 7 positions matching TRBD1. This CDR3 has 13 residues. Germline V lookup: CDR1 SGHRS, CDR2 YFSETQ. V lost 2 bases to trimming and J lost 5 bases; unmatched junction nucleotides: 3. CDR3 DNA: TGCGCCAGCAGCTTACAGGGGATTGAGACCCAGTACTTC. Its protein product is CASSLQGIETQYF.

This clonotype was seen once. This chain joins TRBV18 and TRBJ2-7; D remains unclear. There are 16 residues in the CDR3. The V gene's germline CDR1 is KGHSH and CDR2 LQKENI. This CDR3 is CASSTNLGPNSYEQYV. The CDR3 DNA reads TGTGCAAGCTCAACAAACCTCGGACCGAACTCCTACGAGCAGTACGTC.

For the CDR3, the DNA is TGTGCCAGCAGCTTCGACGAAGGTGCCTACAATGAGCAGTTCTTC. Encoded protein: CASSFDEGAYNEQFF. The chain is built from TRBV7-3 and TRBJ2-1; D not certain. In germline, CDR1 is SGHTA, CDR2 FQGTGA. V was trimmed by 3 bases and J by 2 bases, leaving 11 bases between them. CDR3 length: 15 residues. The complete variable domain, with remaining parts taken from reference TRBV7-3 and TRBJ2-1, reads GAGVSQTPSNKVTEKGKYVELRCDPISGHTALYWYRQSLGQGPEFLIYFQGTGAADDSGLPNDRFFAVRPEGSVSTLKIQRTERGDSAVYLCASSFDEGAYNEQFFGPGTRLTVL.

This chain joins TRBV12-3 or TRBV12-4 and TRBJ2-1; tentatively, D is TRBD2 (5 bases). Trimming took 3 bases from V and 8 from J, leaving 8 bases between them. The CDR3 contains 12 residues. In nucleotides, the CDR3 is TGTGCCAGCAGTTTGGTTAGCGATGAGCAGTTCTTC. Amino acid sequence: CASSLVSDEQFF.

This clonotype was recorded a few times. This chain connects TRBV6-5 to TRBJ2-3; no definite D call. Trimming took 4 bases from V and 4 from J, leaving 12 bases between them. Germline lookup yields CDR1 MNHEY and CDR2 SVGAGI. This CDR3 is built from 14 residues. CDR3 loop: CASSSQFYSDTQYF. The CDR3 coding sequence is TGTGCCAGCAGTTCACAGTTCTATTCAGATACGCAGTATTTT.